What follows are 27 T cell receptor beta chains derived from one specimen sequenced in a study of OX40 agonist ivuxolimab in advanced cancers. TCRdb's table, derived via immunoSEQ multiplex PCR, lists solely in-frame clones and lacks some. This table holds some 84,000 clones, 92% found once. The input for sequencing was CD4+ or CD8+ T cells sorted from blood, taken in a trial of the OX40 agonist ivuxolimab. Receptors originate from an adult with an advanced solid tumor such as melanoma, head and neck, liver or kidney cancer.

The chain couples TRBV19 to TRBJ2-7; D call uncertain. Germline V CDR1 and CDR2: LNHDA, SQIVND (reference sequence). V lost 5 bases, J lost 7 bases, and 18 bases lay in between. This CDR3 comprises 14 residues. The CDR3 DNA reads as TGTGCCAGTAGTGCCACCATAATGGTGAGGGAGCAGTACTTC. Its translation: CASSATIMVREQYF.

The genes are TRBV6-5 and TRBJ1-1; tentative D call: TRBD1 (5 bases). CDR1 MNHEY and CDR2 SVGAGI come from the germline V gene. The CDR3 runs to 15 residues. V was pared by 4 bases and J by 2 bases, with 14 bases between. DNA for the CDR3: TGTGCCAGCAGTTTAGGTTCGGGGGGTAACACTGAAGCTTTCTTT. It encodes CASSLGSGGNTEAFF.

This chain's CDR3 is CAWRLRSGPANYGYTF. DNA for the CDR3: TGTGCCTGGAGATTGCGGTCTGGGCCGGCTAACTATGGCTACACCTTC. The chain couples TRBV30 to TRBJ1-2; the D is unclear. The CDR3 consists of 16 residues. Per the germline V gene, CDR1 is GTSNPN and CDR2 is SVGIG (reference sequence). V lost 3 bases, J lost 0 bases, and 17 bases lay in between.

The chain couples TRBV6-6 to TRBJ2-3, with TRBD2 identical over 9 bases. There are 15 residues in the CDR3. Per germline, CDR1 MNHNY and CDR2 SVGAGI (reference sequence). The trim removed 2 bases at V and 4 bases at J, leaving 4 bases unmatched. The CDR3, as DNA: TGTGCCAGCAGTTACGCGGGGGGGTCCGCAGATACGCAGTATTTT. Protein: CASSYAGGSADTQYF.

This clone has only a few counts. The CDR3 DNA sequence: TGTGCCAGCAGTTTGGGCTACGAGCAGTACTTC. It codes for CASSLGYEQYF. This chain uses TRBV6-5 with TRBJ2-7; D not certain. The germline gives CDR1 MNHEY, CDR2 SVGAGI. This CDR3 comprises 11 residues. V dropped 4 bases and J dropped 3 bases, with 4 bases sitting between them.

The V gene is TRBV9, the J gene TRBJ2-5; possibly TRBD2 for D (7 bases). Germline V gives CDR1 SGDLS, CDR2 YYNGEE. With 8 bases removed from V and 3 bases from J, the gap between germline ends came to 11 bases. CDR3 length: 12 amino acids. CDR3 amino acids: CASRGGEETQYF. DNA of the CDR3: TGTGCCAGTAGGGGGGGCGAAGAGACCCAGTACTTC.

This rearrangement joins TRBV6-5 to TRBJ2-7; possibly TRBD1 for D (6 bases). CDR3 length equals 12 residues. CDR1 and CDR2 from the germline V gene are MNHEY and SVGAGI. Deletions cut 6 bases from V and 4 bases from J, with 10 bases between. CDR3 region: CASSLQGYEQYF. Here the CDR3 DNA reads TGTGCCAGCAGCTTACAGGGTTACGAGCAGTACTTC.

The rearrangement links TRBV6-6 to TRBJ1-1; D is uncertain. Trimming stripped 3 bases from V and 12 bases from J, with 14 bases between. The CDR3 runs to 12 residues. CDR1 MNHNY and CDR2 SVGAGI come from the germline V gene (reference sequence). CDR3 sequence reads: CASSYGPAIPFF. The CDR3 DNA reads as TGTGCCAGCAGTTATGGGCCAGCGATCCCTTTCTTT.

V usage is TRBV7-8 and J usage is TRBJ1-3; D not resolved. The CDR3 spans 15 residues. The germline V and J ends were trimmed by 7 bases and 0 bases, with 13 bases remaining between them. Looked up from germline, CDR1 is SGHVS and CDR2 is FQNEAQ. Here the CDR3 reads CASKDTADSGNTIYF. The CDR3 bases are TGTGCCAGCAAAGATACAGCTGACTCTGGAAACACCATATATTTT.

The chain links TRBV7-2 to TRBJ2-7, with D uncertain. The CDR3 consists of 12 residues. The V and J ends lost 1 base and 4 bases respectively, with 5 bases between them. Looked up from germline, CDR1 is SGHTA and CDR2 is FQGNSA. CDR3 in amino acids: CASSLGMYEQYF. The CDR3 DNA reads TGTGCCAGCAGCTTAGGAATGTACGAGCAGTACTTC.

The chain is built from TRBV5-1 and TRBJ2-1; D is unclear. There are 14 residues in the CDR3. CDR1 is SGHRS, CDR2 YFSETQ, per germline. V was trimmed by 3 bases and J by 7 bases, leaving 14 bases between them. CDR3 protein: CASSSLSPSNEQFF. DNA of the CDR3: TGCGCCAGCAGCTCGTTATCTCCGTCAAATGAGCAGTTCTTC.

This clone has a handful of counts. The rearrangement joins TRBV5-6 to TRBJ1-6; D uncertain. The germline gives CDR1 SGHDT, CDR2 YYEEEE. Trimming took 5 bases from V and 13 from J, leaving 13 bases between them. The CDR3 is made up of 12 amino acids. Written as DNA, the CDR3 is TGTGCCAGCAGGCTGAAGGGTTTCCCCCTCCACTTT. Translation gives CASRLKGFPLHF.

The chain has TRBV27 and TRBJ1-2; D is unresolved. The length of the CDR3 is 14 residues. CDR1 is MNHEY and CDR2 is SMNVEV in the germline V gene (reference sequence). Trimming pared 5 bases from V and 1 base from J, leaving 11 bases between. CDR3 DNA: TGTGCCAGCAGTGCAGTGGGCGGTAACTATGGCTACACCTTC. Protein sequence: CASSAVGGNYGYTF.

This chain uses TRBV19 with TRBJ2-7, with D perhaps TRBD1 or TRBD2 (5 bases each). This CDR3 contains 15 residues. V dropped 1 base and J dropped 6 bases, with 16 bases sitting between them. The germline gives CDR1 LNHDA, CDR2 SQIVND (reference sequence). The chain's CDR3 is CASSIVARGGVEQYF. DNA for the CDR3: TGTGCCAGTAGTATAGTCGCCCGGGGCGGTGTCGAGCAGTACTTC.

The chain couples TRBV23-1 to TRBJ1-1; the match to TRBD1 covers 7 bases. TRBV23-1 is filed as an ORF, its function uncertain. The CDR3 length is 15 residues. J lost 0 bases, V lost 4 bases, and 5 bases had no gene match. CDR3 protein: CASSLGGTVNTEAFF. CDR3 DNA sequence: TGCGCCAGCAGTCTGGGAGGGACAGTGAACACTGAAGCTTTCTTT.

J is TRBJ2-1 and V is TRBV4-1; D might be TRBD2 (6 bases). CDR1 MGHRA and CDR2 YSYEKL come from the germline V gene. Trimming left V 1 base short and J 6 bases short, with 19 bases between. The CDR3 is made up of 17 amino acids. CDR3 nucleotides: TGCGCCAGCAGCCAAGGGCCGGACAAGGAGGGACCCAATGAGCAGTTCTTC. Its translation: CASSQGPDKEGPNEQFF.

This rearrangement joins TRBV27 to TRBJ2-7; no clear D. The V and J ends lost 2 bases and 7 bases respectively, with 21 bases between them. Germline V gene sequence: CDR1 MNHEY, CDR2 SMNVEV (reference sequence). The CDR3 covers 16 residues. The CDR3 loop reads CASSLMVPKGSEEQYF. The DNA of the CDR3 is TGTGCCAGCAGTTTAATGGTCCCTAAGGGCTCTGAAGAGCAGTACTTC.

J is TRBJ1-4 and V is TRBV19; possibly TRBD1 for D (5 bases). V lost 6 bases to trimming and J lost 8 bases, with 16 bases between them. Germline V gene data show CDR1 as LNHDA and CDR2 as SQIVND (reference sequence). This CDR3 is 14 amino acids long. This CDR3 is CASSRDFGREKLFF. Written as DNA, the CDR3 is TGTGCCAGTAGCCGGGACTTTGGTAGGGAAAAACTGTTTTTT.

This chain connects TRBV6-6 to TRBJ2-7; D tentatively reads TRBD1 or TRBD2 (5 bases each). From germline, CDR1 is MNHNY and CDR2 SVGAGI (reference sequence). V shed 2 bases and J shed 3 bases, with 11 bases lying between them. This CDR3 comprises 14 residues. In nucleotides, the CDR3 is TGTGCCAGCAGTTACGCCGGGACGTACTACGAGCAGTACTTC. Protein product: CASSYAGTYYEQYF.

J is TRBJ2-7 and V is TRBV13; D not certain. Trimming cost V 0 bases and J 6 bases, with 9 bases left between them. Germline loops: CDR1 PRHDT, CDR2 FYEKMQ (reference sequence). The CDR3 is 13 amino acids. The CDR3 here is CASSLGKPLEQYF. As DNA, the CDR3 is TGTGCCAGCAGCTTAGGGAAGCCCCTCGAGCAGTACTTC. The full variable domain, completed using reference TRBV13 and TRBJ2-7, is AAGVIQSPRHLIKEKRETATLKCYPIPRHDTVYWYQQGPGQDPQFLISFYEKMQSDKGSIPDRFSAQQFSDYHSELNMSSLELGDSALYFCASSLGKPLEQYFGPGTRLTVT.

CDR3 sequence (DNA): TGTGCCAGCAGTTACAATAGCGGGGGGGAATACTACGAGCAGTACTTC. Translation gives CASSYNSGGEYYEQYF. J is TRBJ2-7 and V is TRBV6-5; 11 positions match TRBD2. This CDR3 comprises 16 residues. With 2 bases clipped from V and 3 bases from J, the junction kept 6 bases outside the gene matches. CDR1 and CDR2 (germline): MNHEY, SVGAGI.

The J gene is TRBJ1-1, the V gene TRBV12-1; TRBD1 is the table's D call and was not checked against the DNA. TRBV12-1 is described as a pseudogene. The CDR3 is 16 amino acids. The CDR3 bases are TGTGCCAGCAGCTTTTTCCTAGGACAGGGGGGGACTGAAGCTTTCTTT. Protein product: CASSFFLGQGGTEAFF.

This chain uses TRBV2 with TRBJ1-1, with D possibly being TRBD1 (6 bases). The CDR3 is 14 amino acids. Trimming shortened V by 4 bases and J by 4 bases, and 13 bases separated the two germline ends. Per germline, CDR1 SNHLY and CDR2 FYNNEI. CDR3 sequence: CASSVLTGPTEAFF. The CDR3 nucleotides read TGTGCCAGCAGTGTATTAACAGGGCCCACTGAAGCTTTCTTT.

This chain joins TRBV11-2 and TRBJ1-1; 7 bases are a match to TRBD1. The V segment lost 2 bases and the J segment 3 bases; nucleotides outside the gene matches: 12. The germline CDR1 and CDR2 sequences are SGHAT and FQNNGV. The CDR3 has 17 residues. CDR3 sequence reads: CASSLLRQGNRYTEAFF. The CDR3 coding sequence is TGTGCCAGCAGCTTACTCCGACAGGGAAACAGGTACACTGAAGCTTTCTTT. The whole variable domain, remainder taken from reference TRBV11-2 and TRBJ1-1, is EAGVAQSPRYKIIEKRQSVAFWCNPISGHATLYWYQQILGQGPKLLIQFQNNGVVDDSQLPKDRFSAERLKGVDSTLKIQPAKLEDSAVYLCASSLLRQGNRYTEAFFGQGTRLTVV.

CDR3: CAISELWLANDNEQFF. The DNA of the CDR3 is TGTGCCATCAGTGAGTTGTGGCTAGCGAACGACAATGAGCAGTTCTTC. The V call is TRBV10-3, the J call TRBJ2-1, with D perhaps TRBD2 (6 bases). The V end lost 1 base, the J end lost 5 bases, and 15 bases lay between the germline ends. The CDR3 covers 16 residues. Germline-derived CDR1 and CDR2 are ENHRY and SYGVKD.

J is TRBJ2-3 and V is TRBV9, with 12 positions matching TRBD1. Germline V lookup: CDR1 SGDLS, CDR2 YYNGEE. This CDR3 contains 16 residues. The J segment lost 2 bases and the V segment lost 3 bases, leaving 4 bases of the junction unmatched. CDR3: CASSAGTGGYTDTQYF. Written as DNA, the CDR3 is TGTGCCAGCAGCGCCGGGACAGGGGGCTACACAGATACGCAGTATTTT.

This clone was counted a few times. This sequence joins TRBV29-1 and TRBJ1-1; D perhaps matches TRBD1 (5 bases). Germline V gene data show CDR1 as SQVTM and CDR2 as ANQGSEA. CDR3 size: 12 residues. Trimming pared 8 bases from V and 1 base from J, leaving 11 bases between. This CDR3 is CSLGLSNTEAFF. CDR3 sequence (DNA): TGCAGCTTGGGACTGTCGAACACTGAAGCTTTCTTT.